A single sample is the source of the 12 T cell receptor beta chains below, sequenced in a study of OX40 agonist ivuxolimab in advanced cancers. Sequencing was performed with immunoSEQ multiplex PCR; in TCRdb, only in-frame clones are kept and a portion is missing. The sample contains tens of thousands of clones, 70% to 90% of which appear only once. The specimen was CD4+ or CD8+ T cells sorted from blood, collected in a trial of the OX40 agonist ivuxolimab. The receptor set was obtained from an adult with an advanced solid tumor such as melanoma, head and neck, liver or kidney cancer.

The genes are TRBV7-2 and TRBJ2-1; D call uncertain. The V gene's germline CDR1 is SGHTA and CDR2 FQGNSA. Trimming took off 5 bases at V and 7 bases at J, with 12 bases between the two ends. This CDR3 is built from 13 residues. The DNA for the CDR3 is TGTGCCAGCAGCGTAAGACGCGAGAATGAGCAGTTCTTC. It is translated as CASSVRRENEQFF.

The chain has TRBV5-1 and TRBJ2-3; 10 bases agree with TRBD1. V was clipped by 4 bases and J by 8 bases; unmatched bases: 7. The CDR3 is 14 amino acids. Per germline, CDR1 SGHRS and CDR2 YFSETQ. The CDR3 region has the DNA TGCGCCAGCAGCATGACAGGGGGCCAAGGTACGCAGTATTTT. Protein product: CASSMTGGQGTQYF.

The rearrangement uses TRBV6-5 and TRBJ2-5, with D perhaps matching TRBD1 or TRBD2 (7 bases each). This CDR3 comprises 15 residues. Looked up from germline, CDR1 is MNHEY and CDR2 is SVGAGI. V was clipped by 4 bases and J by 5 bases, with 17 bases between them. CDR3 region: CASSSAGGGAETQYF. The DNA of the CDR3 is TGTGCCAGCAGTTCCGCAGGGGGGGGTGCGGAGACCCAGTACTTC.

The rearrangement uses TRBV7-3 and TRBJ1-1, with D unclear. CDR1 is SGHTA, CDR2 FQGTGA, per germline. V dropped 5 bases and J dropped 0 bases, with 7 bases sitting between them. The CDR3 totals 13 residues. The CDR3 region has the DNA TGTGCCAGCAGCCAAACTATGAACACTGAAGCTTTCTTT. It codes for CASSQTMNTEAFF.

J is TRBJ1-4 and V is TRBV5-4; 8 nucleotides agree with TRBD1. Per germline, CDR1 SGHNT and CDR2 YYREEE (reference sequence). This CDR3 has 15 amino acids. Germline trimming cut 4 bases from V and 8 bases from J; bases unmatched to any gene: 10. In nucleotides, the CDR3 is TGTGCCAGCAGCCCGACAGGGGCGGTGGGGGAAAAACTGTTTTTT. It is translated as CASSPTGAVGEKLFF.

This chain joins TRBV2 and TRBJ1-5; D uncertain. V shed 6 bases and J shed 3 bases, with 12 bases lying between them. The CDR3 consists of 14 residues. CDR1 is SNHLY and CDR2 is FYNNEI in the germline V gene. This chain's CDR3 is CASSGEAPNQPQHF. CDR3 in DNA: TGTGCCAGCAGCGGGGAGGCCCCCAATCAGCCCCAGCATTTT.

V usage is TRBV5-4 and J usage is TRBJ1-6; tentative D call: TRBD1 (6 bases). Germline loops: CDR1 SGHNT, CDR2 YYREEE (reference sequence). Deletions cut 0 bases from V and 0 bases from J, with 13 bases between. CDR3 length equals 18 residues. Here the CDR3 reads CASSLGQGQSSYNSPLHF. The DNA for the CDR3 is TGTGCCAGCAGCTTGGGGCAGGGGCAAAGCTCCTATAATTCACCCCTCCACTTT.

The chain couples TRBV9 to TRBJ1-2, with 8 bases aligning to TRBD1. With V trimmed by 3 bases and J by 14 bases, 12 bases remained unmatched. Germline-derived CDR1 and CDR2 are SGDLS and YYNGEE. The CDR3 runs to 13 residues. The CDR3 loop is CASSAPGQEAYTF. CDR3 bases: TGTGCCAGCAGCGCCCCGGGACAGGAGGCGTATACCTTC.

CDR3 DNA: TGTGCCAGCAGCTATGGACAAAATCAGCCCCAGCATTTT. Its translation: CASSYGQNQPQHF. This chain links TRBV7-2 with TRBJ1-5; tentative D call: TRBD1 (5 bases). Trimming stripped 4 bases from V and 4 bases from J, with 8 bases between. CDR3 length: 13 amino acids. Per germline, CDR1 SGHTA and CDR2 FQGNSA. The whole variable domain, remainder taken from reference TRBV7-2 and TRBJ1-5, is GAGVSQSPSNKVTEKGKDVELRCDPISGHTALYWYRQSLGQGLEFLIYFQGNSAPDKSGLPSDRFSAERTGGSVSTLTIQRTQQEDSAVYLCASSYGQNQPQHFGDGTRLSIL.

The rearrangement links TRBV6-5 to TRBJ2-1; 10 nucleotides agree with TRBD2. The V and J ends lost 0 bases and 5 bases, in that order; junction bases with no gene match: 4. The CDR3 runs to 16 residues. CDR1 MNHEY and CDR2 SVGAGI come from the germline V gene. The CDR3 here is CASSYSGSGGDNEQFF. As DNA, the CDR3 is TGTGCCAGCAGTTACTCGGGGAGCGGGGGGGACAATGAGCAGTTCTTC.

This chain links TRBV7-6 with TRBJ1-3; the D is unclear. With 4 bases removed from V and 0 bases from J, the gap between germline ends came to 10 bases. This CDR3 comprises 15 residues. Germline loops: CDR1 SGHVS, CDR2 FNYEAQ. The CDR3 region has the DNA TGTGCCAGCAGCTCGACCGGGTTCTCTGGAAACACCATATATTTT. Translating it yields CASSSTGFSGNTIYF.

The J gene is TRBJ2-6, the V gene TRBV9, with 11 bases aligning to TRBD2. The germline gives CDR1 SGDLS, CDR2 YYNGEE. The V and J ends lost 2 bases and 0 bases, in that order; junction bases with no gene match: 4. The CDR3 spans 18 residues. The CDR3 nucleotides are TGTGCCAGCAGCGTTAGCGGGGGGGCAAGCTCTGGGGCCAACGTCCTGACTTTC. Translating gives CASSVSGGASSGANVLTF.